The 21 T cell receptor beta chains listed next were all sequenced from one sample in a study of blood T cell repertoires in COVID-19. Some clones are missing from TCRdb's copy, which holds only in-frame ones; the method was immunoSEQ multiplex PCR. The sample shows just over 300,000 clones, 89% of them seen only once. Material for sequencing was peripheral blood. The receptors originated from a woman aged 25-40 years with COVID-19, enrolled during active disease.

Remarks on this clone: Other DNA sequences of this sample code for an identical CDR3. This chain's CDR3 is CASSITGDTEAFF. The DNA for the CDR3 is TGTGCCAGTAGTATAACAGGGGACACTGAAGCTTTCTTT. The gene calls are TRBV19 and TRBJ1-1; 7 nucleotides match TRBD1. The germline V gene encodes CDR1 LNHDA and CDR2 SQIVND (reference sequence). The CDR3 runs 13 residues. The J segment lost 3 bases and the V segment lost 2 bases, leaving 0 bases of the junction unmatched.

The V gene is TRBV11-3, the J gene TRBJ1-1; a weak D match, TRBD1 (5 bases). V dropped 5 bases and J dropped 5 bases, with 12 bases sitting between them. The germline CDR1 and CDR2 sequences are SGHNT and YENEEA. The CDR3 is 13 residues long. CDR3 DNA: TGTGCCAGCAGCCCCCAGGGTAGGACTGAAGCTTTCTTT. It translates to CASSPQGRTEAFF.

This chain joins TRBV18 and TRBJ1-3; 8 bases fit TRBD1. CDR3 length equals 13 residues. With V trimmed by 11 bases and J by 5 bases, 8 bases remained unmatched. The germline CDR1 and CDR2 sequences are KGHSH and LQKENI. CDR3 DNA: TGTGCCGCGAACCGGGACAGGAGAAACACCATATATTTT. This codes for CAANRDRRNTIYF.

V gene TRBV12-5 combines with J gene TRBJ1-5; maybe TRBD1 (5 bases). The V gene lost 2 bases and the J gene lost 6 bases, with 11 bases spanning the gap. This CDR3 is 14 amino acids long. Looked up from germline, CDR1 is LGHNT and CDR2 is FRNRAP. CDR3 loop: CASGLTQGSQPQHF. CDR3 nucleotides: TGTGCTAGTGGTTTGACCCAGGGCAGTCAGCCCCAGCATTTT.

The chain has TRBV6-5 and TRBJ2-2, with 8 bases lining up with TRBD2. V lost 7 bases, J lost 4 bases, and 5 bases stayed unmatched. Germline V gives CDR1 MNHEY, CDR2 SVGAGI. This CDR3 is built from 14 residues. Written as DNA, the CDR3 is TGTGCCAGCACCGGGGGGGTTTTCACCGGGGAGCTGTTTTTT. It is translated as CASTGGVFTGELFF.

The rearrangement uses TRBV5-1 and TRBJ1-2; maybe TRBD1 (6 bases). The V and J ends lost 2 bases and 0 bases respectively, with 17 bases between them. CDR1 is SGHRS and CDR2 is YFSETQ in the germline V gene. The CDR3 has 17 residues. CDR3 DNA sequence: TGCGCCAGCAGCTTCGGACCACAGGGTGGTCCTAACTATGGCTACACCTTC. Its translation is CASSFGPQGGPNYGYTF.

V gene TRBV12-5 combines with J gene TRBJ1-4; weak D call: TRBD1 (5 bases). Germline V gives CDR1 LGHNT, CDR2 FRNRAP. This CDR3 has 14 amino acids. V was pared by 6 bases and J by 8 bases, with 16 bases between. The CDR3 is CASGVGGVGEKLFF. CDR3 in DNA: TGTGCTAGTGGAGTCGGGGGGGTCGGGGAAAAACTGTTTTTT.

The chain links TRBV9 to TRBJ2-3; TRBD2 matches 9 bases. V was clipped by 3 bases and J by 12 bases; unmatched bases: 5. Germline V gene sequence: CDR1 SGDLS, CDR2 YYNGEE. The CDR3 sequence is 12 residues long. The CDR3 here is CASSEGTSSQYF. CDR3 sequence (DNA): TGTGCCAGCAGCGAAGGGACTAGCTCCCAGTATTTT.

This chain links TRBV2 with TRBJ1-5; D not certain. V was pared by 5 bases and J by 5 bases, with 10 bases between. This CDR3 is 13 amino acids long. CDR1 and CDR2 (germline): SNHLY, FYNNEI. Here the CDR3 reads CASSLELDQPQHF. DNA for the CDR3: TGTGCCAGCAGTTTGGAGTTGGATCAGCCCCAGCATTTT.

This chain joins TRBV5-1 and TRBJ2-5, with a possible D match to TRBD2 (5 bases). Germline V gene sequence: CDR1 SGHRS, CDR2 YFSETQ. The CDR3 covers 13 residues. Trimming took off 4 bases at V and 2 bases at J, with 9 bases between the two ends. The chain's CDR3 is CASSLSGQETQYF. The CDR3 region has the DNA TGCGCCAGCAGCCTCTCGGGACAAGAGACCCAGTACTTC.

This chain links TRBV4-1 with TRBJ1-1; no clear D. Germline values: CDR1 MGHRA, CDR2 YSYEKL. Trimming cost V 2 bases and J 7 bases, with 14 bases left between them. CDR3 size: 14 residues. CDR3 DNA sequence: TGCGCCAGCAGCCAAATTCTGGGAGAAAATGAAGCTTTCTTT. It encodes CASSQILGENEAFF.

The chain couples TRBV5-5 to TRBJ1-6; 7 nucleotides match TRBD1. The CDR3 contains 15 residues. CDR1 SGHKS and CDR2 YYEKEE come from the germline V gene (reference sequence). Trimming at V came to 3 bases and at J to 7 bases, leaving 7 bases not matched to a gene. The CDR3 nucleotides read TGTGCCAGCAGCTCCTGGACAGGACAAAATTCACCCCTCCACTTT. It encodes CASSSWTGQNSPLHF.

Of note for this clone: Other DNA sequences in the same sample also yield this CDR3. The V and J genes are TRBV7-8 and TRBJ1-1, with D possibly TRBD1 on 5 matching bases. V was clipped by 2 bases and J by 1 base, with 8 bases between them. The germline CDR1 and CDR2 sequences are SGHVS and FQNEAQ. The CDR3 length is 14 residues. The CDR3 region has the DNA TGTGCCAGCAGCTTAAGAACAGGGAACACTGAAGCTTTCTTT. Translation: CASSLRTGNTEAFF.

The chain is built from TRBV2 and TRBJ1-4; 11 nucleotides line up with TRBD1. With 8 bases clipped from V and 12 bases from J, the junction kept 8 bases outside the gene matches. CDR1 and CDR2 from the germline V gene are SNHLY and FYNNEI. This CDR3 contains 13 residues. The CDR3 region has the DNA TGTGCCAGCGGGGCCGGGACAGGGGGTGAACTGTTTTTT. Protein: CASGAGTGGELFF.

J is TRBJ2-3 and V is TRBV7-2; 12 bases agree with TRBD2. V lost 1 base, J lost 3 bases, and 8 bases stayed unmatched. Germline V gene data show CDR1 as SGHTA and CDR2 as FQGNSA. This CDR3 comprises 18 residues. CDR3 sequence reads: CASSLVASGGGVTDTQYF. In DNA, the CDR3 is TGTGCCAGCAGCTTAGTGGCTAGCGGGGGGGGAGTGACAGATACGCAGTATTTT.

The V gene is TRBV5-8, the J gene TRBJ1-2; D not resolved. The V end was cut by 1 base, the J end by 1 base, with 2 bases between. CDR1 and CDR2 (germline): SGHTS, YDEGEE. The CDR3 sequence is 12 residues long. This CDR3 is CASSLLNYGYTF. CDR3 bases: TGTGCCAGCAGCTTGCTTAACTATGGCTACACCTTC. The full variable domain, in which reference TRBV5-8 and TRBJ1-2 provide the parts outside the CDR3, is EAGVTQSPTHLIKTRGQQATLRCSPISGHTSVYWYQQALGLGLQFLLWYDEGEERNRGNFPPRFSGRQFPNYSSELNVNALELEDSALYLCASSLLNYGYTFGSGTRLTVV.

The CDR3 loop reads CASSSTGEPGNTIYF. The CDR3 DNA sequence: TGTGCCAGCAGTTCCACAGGGGAACCTGGAAACACCATATATTTT. V is TRBV28 and J is TRBJ1-3, with 7 bases lining up with TRBD1. Germline CDR1 is MDHEN and CDR2 is SYDVKM. The CDR3 totals 15 residues. Trimming cost V 4 bases and J 2 bases; bases outside gene matches: 5.

This clone occurred a few times. V gene TRBV7-9 combines with J gene TRBJ1-4; the D is unclear. Trimming cost V 1 base and J 4 bases, with 4 bases left between them. The CDR3 totals 13 residues. Germline CDR1 is SEHNR and CDR2 is FQNEAQ (reference sequence). The CDR3 loop reads CASSLGLNEKLFF. For the CDR3, the DNA is TGTGCCAGCAGCTTAGGGCTTAATGAAAAACTGTTTTTT.

This clone has more than one count but fewer than ten. This chain connects TRBV6-6 to TRBJ1-2, with D tentatively TRBD1 (5 bases). Trimming pared 2 bases from V and 6 bases from J, leaving 10 bases between. Germline V gene data show CDR1 as MNHNY and CDR2 as SVGAGI (reference sequence). The CDR3 length is 13 residues. This CDR3 reads CASSYPPRDGYTF. For the CDR3, the DNA is TGTGCCAGCAGTTACCCCCCCAGGGATGGCTACACCTTC.

The chain uses TRBV6-2 or TRBV6-3 and TRBJ1-1; 8 bases map to TRBD1. This CDR3 has 17 residues. Germline lookup yields CDR1 MNHEY and CDR2 SVGEGT. Germline trimming cut 1 base from V and 5 bases from J; bases unmatched to any gene: 12. The CDR3, as DNA: TGTGCCAGCAGTTACTTAGCGCCTCGGACAGGGATAACTGAAGCTTTCTTT. This translates into CASSYLAPRTGITEAFF.

The CDR3 loop is CASSITPDGADSYTF. CDR3 DNA sequence: TGCGCCAGCAGCATTACCCCGGACGGAGCGGATAGCTACACCTTC. The V and J genes are TRBV5-1 and TRBJ1-2; D call uncertain. V was pared by 4 bases and J by 9 bases, with 22 bases between. Germline CDR1 reads SGHRS; CDR2 reads YFSETQ. The CDR3 is made up of 15 amino acids.